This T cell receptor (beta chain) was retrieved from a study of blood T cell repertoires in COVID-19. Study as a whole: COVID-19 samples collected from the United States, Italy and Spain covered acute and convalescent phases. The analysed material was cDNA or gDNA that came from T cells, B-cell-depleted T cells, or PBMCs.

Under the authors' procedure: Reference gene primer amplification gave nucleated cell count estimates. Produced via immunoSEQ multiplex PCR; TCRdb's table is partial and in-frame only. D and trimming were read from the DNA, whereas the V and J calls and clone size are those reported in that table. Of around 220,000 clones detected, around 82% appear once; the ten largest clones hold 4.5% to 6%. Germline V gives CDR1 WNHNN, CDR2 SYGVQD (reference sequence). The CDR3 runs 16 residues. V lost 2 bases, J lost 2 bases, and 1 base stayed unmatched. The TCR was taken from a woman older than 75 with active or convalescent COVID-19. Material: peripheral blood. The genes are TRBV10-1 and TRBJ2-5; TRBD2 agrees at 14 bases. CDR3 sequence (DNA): TGCGCCAGCAGTGAGGGGACTAGCGGGGGTCAAGAGACCCAGTACTTC. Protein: CASSEGTSGGQETQYF.